This T cell receptor beta chain was identified during a study of cytomegalovirus exposure and HLA in healthy donors. Study-wide results and limits: Equally common other TCR beta chains were less clonally expanded than HLA-associated ones, a later analysis found. It was reported that TCR beta sequences correctly inferred the HLA-A and HLA-B alleles for most subjects. Reports indicated that the classifier achieved high specificity and sensitivity in diagnosing cytomegalovirus status.

Donors showed nominal health when sampled, although they likely had unrecorded immune exposures. A multiplex PCR was run with 60 Vbeta primers and 13 Jbeta primers. Only in-frame clones appear in the TCRdb table, and some are missing; sequencing was by immunoSEQ multiplex PCR. The sample shows roughly 150,000 clones, 75% to 80% of them seen only once. This clone has a single count. Its antigen is not identified. With 4 bases clipped from V and 4 bases from J, the junction kept 7 bases outside the gene matches. The CDR3 covers 17 residues. From germline, CDR1 is SGHVS and CDR2 FQNEAQ. The sequenced sample consisted of PBMCs. The chain carries TRBV7-8 and TRBJ2-5; 15 bases are a match to TRBD2. The TCR originated in a woman in her 30s in good health and CMV-seronegative. CDR3 nucleotides: TGTGCCAGCAGCTCCGGACTAGCGGGGGGGCCGGGAGAGACCCAGTACTTC. As protein: CASSSGLAGGPGETQYF.